One and the same sample provided the 29 T cell receptor beta chains below, sequenced in a study of T-cell reconstitution after alpha-beta-depleted transplantation in children. Unique molecular identifiers were used to barcode this TCRbeta library. MiXCR, run by TCRdb on the PCR reads, gives a single entry per CDR3 protein. In the table there are 480,000 or so distinct CDR3 sequences, roughly 10% of which are singletons. The specimen comprised PBMCs, sampled before TCRalphabeta/CD19-depleted stem cell transplant. These receptors were collected from a child aged 2-15 years with inherited bone marrow failure, due to receive a stem cell transplant.

There are many counts of this clonotype. The chain is built from TRBV5-1 and TRBJ2-7; D is possibly TRBD1 (6 bases). The V gene lost 3 bases and the J gene lost 3 bases, with 10 bases spanning the gap. The germline gives CDR1 SGHRS, CDR2 YFSETQ. The CDR3 sequence is 13 residues long. DNA of the CDR3: TGCGCCAGCAGCTCCCGGGACATCTACGAGCAGTACTTC. Its translation: CASSSRDIYEQYF.

There are many counts of this clonotype. The chain is built from TRBV7-9 and TRBJ2-7; D may be TRBD1 (6 bases). The V gene's germline CDR1 is SEHNR and CDR2 FQNEAQ (reference sequence). V gave up 5 bases and J gave up 6 bases, with 14 bases separating them. This CDR3 is built from 13 residues. As DNA, the CDR3 is TGTGCCAGCAGCCGGAATGAAGGGGGCGAGCAGTACTTC. Translating gives CASSRNEGGEQYF. The full variable domain, with the rest looked up from reference TRBV7-9 and TRBJ2-7, is DTGVSQNPRHKITKRGQNVTFRCDPISEHNRLYWYRQTLGQGPEFLTYFQNEAQLEKSRLLSDRFSAERPKGSFSTLEIQRTEQGDSAMYLCASSRNEGGEQYFGPGTRLTVT.

V is TRBV7-2 and J is TRBJ2-7; 7 nucleotides match TRBD2. J lost 0 bases, V lost 5 bases, and 7 bases had no gene match. The CDR3 consists of 15 residues. The germline V gene encodes CDR1 SGHTA and CDR2 FQGNSA. The CDR3 sequence is CASSLTSASSYEQYF. The CDR3 nucleotides are TGTGCCAGCAGCCTTACTAGCGCTAGCTCCTACGAGCAGTACTTC.

On this clonotype: Given a much more abundant clone one base away, this may be a read error. The chain joins TRBV4-1 to TRBJ2-2; 12 nucleotides line up with TRBD2. The CDR3 sequence is 14 residues long. CDR1 MGHRA and CDR2 YSYEKL come from the germline V gene. The CDR3, as DNA: TGCACCAGCCGACTAGCGGGAGACACCGGGGAGCTGTTTTTT. Translating gives CTSRLAGDTGELFF.

The V call is TRBV7-2, the J call TRBJ2-5; D remains unclear. Deletions cut 1 base from V and 2 bases from J, with 14 bases between. CDR1 and CDR2 from the germline V gene are SGHTA and FQGNSA. This CDR3 has 16 residues. The CDR3 DNA reads as TGTGCCAGCAGCTTAGGTTCCAGGCCTGAACAAGAGACCCAGTACTTC. This gives the protein CASSLGSRPEQETQYF.

This clonotype was detected many times. The J gene is TRBJ2-2, the V gene TRBV27; D is possibly TRBD1 (6 bases). Germline CDR1 is MNHEY and CDR2 is SMNVEV (reference sequence). Trimming removed 6 bases from V and 5 bases from J, with 16 bases in between. CDR3 length: 15 residues. For the CDR3, the DNA is TGTGCCAGCAGCCGCAGCGGACAGATTACCGGGGAGCTGTTTTTT. Amino acids: CASSRSGQITGELFF.

This clonotype has ten or more counts. The chain uses TRBV11-2 and TRBJ2-7; D may be TRBD2 (5 bases). V was trimmed by 8 bases and J by 7 bases, leaving 21 bases between them. CDR1 and CDR2 (germline): SGHAT, FQNNGV. The CDR3 length is 14 residues. The CDR3, as DNA: TGTGCCAGCTTAGTCGAGGGATACCCGGGGGAGCAGTACTTC. This translates into CASLVEGYPGEQYF. Looking up the rest from reference TRBV11-2 and TRBJ2-7 gives the full variable domain: EAGVAQSPRYKIIEKRQSVAFWCNPISGHATLYWYQQILGQGPKLLIQFQNNGVVDDSQLPKDRFSAERLKGVDSTLKIQPAKLEDSAVYLCASLVEGYPGEQYFGPGTRLTVT.

This clonotype was counted at least ten times. V usage is TRBV18 and J usage is TRBJ2-3; perhaps TRBD2 as D (5 bases). CDR1 and CDR2 from the germline V gene are KGHSH and LQKENI. The ends were cut back, 5 bases at V and 2 bases at J, with 14 bases in the middle. The CDR3 runs to 15 residues. DNA of the CDR3: TGTGCCAGCTCATCCGGGGAACGCCACACAGATACGCAGTATTTT. It encodes CASSSGERHTDTQYF. Using reference TRBV18 and TRBJ2-3 for the parts outside the CDR3, the full variable domain is NAGVMQNPRHLVRRRGQEARLRCSPMKGHSHVYWYRQLPEEGLKFMVYLQKENIIDESGMPKERFSAEFPKEGPSILRIQQVVRGDSAAYFCASSSGERHTDTQYFGPGTRLTVL.

This clonotype was detected ten times or more. This sequence joins TRBV20-1 and TRBJ2-3; D gene unclear. The CDR3 is 11 residues long. Per the germline V gene, CDR1 is DFQATT and CDR2 is SNEGSKA (reference sequence). V lost 3 bases and J lost 4, with 5 bases in between. This CDR3 reads CSASLADTQYF. CDR3 coding DNA: TGCAGTGCTAGCCTGGCAGATACGCAGTATTTT.

In the case of this clonotype: This may be a read error: a much more frequent sequence differs by one nucleotide. The V gene is TRBV4-1, the J gene TRBJ2-7, with 8 nucleotides matching TRBD2. Per germline, CDR1 MGHRA and CDR2 YSYEKL. V dropped 1 base and J dropped 1; count of bases not matched to a gene: 15. This CDR3 region has 19 residues. The CDR3 sequence is CASSQVPAGVWGGSYEQYF. As DNA, the CDR3 is TGCGCCAGCAGCCAAGTACCAGCGGGAGTTTGGGGAGGTTCCTACGAGCAGTACTTC.

This clonotype was seen a few times. V is TRBV20-1 and J is TRBJ2-1, with TRBD1 matching 10 bases. The ends lost 6 bases at V and 7 bases at J; junction bases unmatched: 6. Germline CDR1 DFQATT, CDR2 SNEGSKA (reference sequence). This CDR3 has 13 amino acids. CDR3 sequence: CSARGQGINEQFF. The CDR3 DNA sequence: TGCAGTGCAAGGGGACAGGGGATAAATGAGCAGTTCTTC.

The CDR3 here is CASRVTQGASNQPQHF. DNA for the CDR3: TGTGCCAGCAGAGTGACCCAGGGTGCCAGCAATCAGCCCCAGCATTTT. This sequence joins TRBV12-3 or TRBV12-4 and TRBJ1-5; possibly TRBD1 for D (5 bases). V gave up 6 bases and J gave up 1 base, with 16 bases separating them. This CDR3 comprises 16 residues.

This clonotype was counted ten times or more. The V and J genes are TRBV9 and TRBJ2-4, with D maybe TRBD1 (6 bases). The CDR3 contains 15 residues. Trimming took off 3 bases at V and 6 bases at J, with 16 bases between the two ends. Germline V gene sequence: CDR1 SGDLS, CDR2 YYNGEE. The CDR3: CASSAVGLGGNIQYF. CDR3 nucleotides: TGTGCCAGCAGCGCCGTAGGGCTAGGGGGAAACATTCAGTACTTC.

Ten or more counts support this clonotype. The chain uses TRBV28 and TRBJ1-1; no clear D gene. The germline gives CDR1 MDHEN, CDR2 SYDVKM. CDR3 length equals 15 residues. V was clipped by 2 bases and J by 3 bases, with 13 bases between them. The CDR3, as DNA: TGTGCCAGCAGTTTAACCCCGCGGGGATACACTGAAGCTTTCTTT. As protein: CASSLTPRGYTEAFF. The full variable domain, its missing parts supplied by reference TRBV28 and TRBJ1-1, is DVKVTQSSRYLVKRTGEKVFLECVQDMDHENMFWYRQDPGLGLRLIYFSYDVKMKEKGDIPEGYSVSREKKERFSLILESASTNQTSMYLCASSLTPRGYTEAFFGQGTRLTVV.

This clonotype has at least ten counts. The chain combines TRBV3-1 with TRBJ1-5, with D perhaps matching TRBD1 (6 bases). Trimming cost V 3 bases and J 3 bases, with 9 bases left between them. The CDR3 runs 14 residues. Germline V gene data show CDR1 as LGHDT and CDR2 as YNNKEL (reference sequence). The CDR3 nucleotides are TGTGCCAGCAGCCAGACAGGACTCAATCAGCCCCAGCATTTT. This encodes CASSQTGLNQPQHF.

This clonotype appeared a few times. The chain employs TRBV30 and TRBJ1-4; D call uncertain. V lost 1 base, J lost 3 bases, and 6 bases lay in between. Per the germline V gene, CDR1 is GTSNPN and CDR2 is SVGIG (reference sequence). The CDR3 length is 13 residues. CDR3 amino acids: CAWSDGANEKLFF. The DNA of the CDR3 is TGTGCCTGGAGTGATGGGGCTAATGAAAAACTGTTTTTT. Based on the CDR3 plus reference TRBV30 and TRBJ1-4, the full variable domain is SQTIHQWPATLVQPVGSPLSLECTVEGTSNPNLYWYRQAAGRGLQLLFYSVGIGQISSEVPQNLSASRPQDRQFILSSKKLLLSDSGFYLCAWSDGANEKLFFGSGTQLSVL.

About this clonotype itself: It may be a read error: a sequence one base away is much more abundant. The rearrangement joins TRBV20-1 to TRBJ2-1, with D perhaps TRBD1 or TRBD2 (6 bases each). This CDR3 has 16 amino acids. Germline V gene sequence: CDR1 DFQATT, CDR2 SNEGSKA (reference sequence). V was shortened by 5 bases and J by 4 bases, with 21 bases between the two germline ends. The CDR3 sequence: CSAEQGASEPYNEQFF. The CDR3 coding sequence is TGCAGTGCTGAACAGGGTGCTAGCGAGCCGTACAATGAGCAGTTCTTC.

The genes are TRBV7-2 and TRBJ1-3; D is undetermined. This CDR3 region has 13 residues. V lost 2 bases to trimming and J lost 6 bases, with 8 bases between them. The germline V gene has CDR1 SGHTA and CDR2 FQGNSA. The CDR3 DNA follows: TGTGCCAGCAGCTTATCCCATGTAAACACCATATATTTT. Translation: CASSLSHVNTIYF. The variable domain in full, with the rest retrieved from reference TRBV7-2 and TRBJ1-3, is GAGVSQSPSNKVTEKGKDVELRCDPISGHTALYWYRQSLGQGLEFLIYFQGNSAPDKSGLPSDRFSAERTGGSVSTLTIQRTQQEDSAVYLCASSLSHVNTIYFGEGSWLTVV.

At least ten counts were recorded for this clonotype. The V call is TRBV10-3, the J call TRBJ2-2; 10 nucleotides line up with TRBD2. J gave up 0 bases and V 6 bases, and 7 bases lay outside the gene matches. The length of the CDR3 is 17 residues. Germline lookup yields CDR1 ENHRY and CDR2 SYGVKD. This CDR3 reads CAISLAGERANTGELFF. In nucleotides, the CDR3 is TGTGCCATCAGCCTAGCGGGAGAGCGAGCGAACACCGGGGAGCTGTTTTTT.

There are many counts of this clonotype. This chain uses TRBV29-1 with TRBJ2-7, with TRBD2 matching 14 bases. Germline V gene lookup returns CDR1 SQVTM and CDR2 ANQGSEA. V gave up 1 base and J gave up 5 bases; unmatched junction bases: 4. This CDR3 comprises 15 residues. The CDR3 protein is CSVEGGLAGGNEQYF. The CDR3 DNA reads TGCAGCGTTGAAGGCGGACTAGCGGGAGGCAACGAGCAGTACTTC.

This clonotype occurred a few times. CDR3 sequence: CASSFLTDRAEKYTGELFF. CDR3 nucleotide sequence: TGTGCCAGCAGTTTCCTTACGGACAGGGCCGAAAAGTACACCGGGGAGCTGTTTTTT. The chain employs TRBV28 and TRBJ2-2; 8 nucleotides match TRBD1. Germline V gene data show CDR1 as MDHEN and CDR2 as SYDVKM. This CDR3 is built from 19 residues. V lost 3 bases, J lost 3 bases, and 15 bases stayed unmatched.

There are many counts of this clonotype. The rearrangement links TRBV3-1 to TRBJ2-1, with D possibly matching TRBD2 (6 bases). The length of the CDR3 is 16 residues. Trimming cost V 1 base and J 5 bases, with 15 bases left between them. Germline CDR1 reads LGHDT; CDR2 reads YNNKEL (reference sequence). The CDR3 DNA reads TGTGCCAGCAGCCAAGCCTTCGCGGGACTGGACAATGAGCAGTTCTTC. Translation: CASSQAFAGLDNEQFF.

This clonotype occurred many times. This chain connects TRBV20-1 to TRBJ2-3; TRBD2 might be the D (6 bases). Germline assignment: CDR1 DFQATT and CDR2 SNEGSKA (reference sequence). V was cut by 3 bases and J by 3 bases, with 10 bases left in between. This CDR3 spans 13 amino acids. CDR3 sequence (DNA): TGCAGTGCTAGTGGGGACTCAACAGATACGCAGTATTTT. Translating gives CSASGDSTDTQYF.

Regarding this clonotype: A much bigger clone sits one base away, suggesting this may be a read error. This chain connects TRBV7-6 to TRBJ2-1; possibly TRBD2 for D (6 bases). This CDR3 contains 18 residues. V was trimmed by 1 base and J by 3 bases, leaving 19 bases between them. Germline assignment: CDR1 SGHVS and CDR2 FNYEAQ. The CDR3 sequence is CASSLVTMGGANYNEQFF. The CDR3 DNA follows: TGTGCCAGCAGCTTAGTAACGATGGGGGGAGCAAACTACAATGAGCAGTTCTTC.

This clonotype was seen at least ten times. The chain joins TRBV6-1 to TRBJ2-1; 7 bases line up with TRBD1. The CDR3 has 14 amino acids. Germline loops: CDR1 MNHNS, CDR2 SASEGT. Unmatched junction bases numbered 12, after V lost 8 bases and J lost 8 bases. The CDR3 DNA reads TGTGCCAGCGGCAGACAGGGCCCATTTGATGAGCAGTTCTTC. As protein: CASGRQGPFDEQFF.

This clonotype was recorded many times. This rearrangement joins TRBV5-5 to TRBJ2-2; weak D call: TRBD1 (6 bases). Germline-derived CDR1 and CDR2 are SGHKS and YYEKEE (reference sequence). Trimming shortened V by 0 bases and J by 7 bases, and 13 bases separated the two germline ends. This CDR3 is 15 amino acids long. This CDR3 is CASSLVGQRVGELFF. DNA for the CDR3: TGTGCCAGCAGCTTGGTGGGACAAAGGGTCGGGGAGCTGTTTTTT.

Notes on this clonotype: A clone one base away is much larger, so this may be a read error. The V and J genes are TRBV4-3 and TRBJ2-7; TRBD1 matches at 8 bases. The CDR3 is made up of 14 amino acids. The trim removed 5 bases at V and 5 bases at J, leaving 8 bases unmatched. Germline V CDR1 and CDR2: LGHNA, YSLEER. CDR3 nucleotide sequence: TGCGCCAGCAGCTCGGGACAGGCGGAGGACGAGCAGTACTTC. Translation: CASSSGQAEDEQYF.

This chain uses TRBV20-1 with TRBJ1-2, with D possibly matching TRBD1 (6 bases). The CDR3 is made up of 13 amino acids. Trimming pared 3 bases from V and 5 bases from J, leaving 13 bases between. Germline loops: CDR1 DFQATT, CDR2 SNEGSKA (reference sequence). The CDR3 loop reads CSARRQVWYGYTF. For the CDR3, the DNA is TGCAGTGCTAGGCGACAGGTCTGGTATGGCTACACCTTC.

This clonotype has a count of ten or more. J is TRBJ2-2 and V is TRBV19; TRBD2 matches 8 bases. Germline loops: CDR1 LNHDA, CDR2 SQIVND (reference sequence). This CDR3 has 14 amino acids. Germline trimming cut 6 bases from V and 5 bases from J; bases unmatched to any gene: 5. The CDR3 nucleotides read TGTGCCAGTAGCGCCGTAGCGGGAACCGGGGAGCTGTTTTTT. Its translation is CASSAVAGTGELFF.